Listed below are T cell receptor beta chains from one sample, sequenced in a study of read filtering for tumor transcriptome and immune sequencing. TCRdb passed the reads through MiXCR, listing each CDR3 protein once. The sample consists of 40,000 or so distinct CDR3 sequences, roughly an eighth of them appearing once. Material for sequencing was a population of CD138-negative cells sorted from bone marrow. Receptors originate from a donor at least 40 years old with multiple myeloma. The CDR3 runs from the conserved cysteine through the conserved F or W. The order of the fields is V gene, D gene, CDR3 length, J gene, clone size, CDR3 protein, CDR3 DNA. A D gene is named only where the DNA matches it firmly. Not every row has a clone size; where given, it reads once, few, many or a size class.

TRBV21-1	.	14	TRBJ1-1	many	CASPNAPGDTEAFF	TGTGCCAGTCCGAACGCCCCAGGGGACACTGAAGCTTTCTTT
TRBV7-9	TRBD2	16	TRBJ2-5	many	CASSLAPEGGHETQYF	TGTGCCAGCAGCTTAGCGCCGGAGGGAGGGCATGAGACCCAGTACTTC
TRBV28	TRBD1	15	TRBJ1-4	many	CASSLGGTGDGKLFF	TGTGCCAGCAGTTTAGGCGGGACAGGTGACGGAAAACTGTTTTTT
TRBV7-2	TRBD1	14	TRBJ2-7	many	CASSPGQGAYEQYF	TGTGCCAGCAGCCCGGGACAGGGGGCCTACGAGCAGTACTTC
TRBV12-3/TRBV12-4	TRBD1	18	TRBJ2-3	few	CASSLALRGQGSGDTQYF	TGTGCCAGCAGTTTAGCCCTAAGGGGACAGGGATCGGGAGATACGCAGTATTTT
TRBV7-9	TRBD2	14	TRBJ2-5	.	CASSRSGIQETQYF	TGTGCCAGCAGCCGCAGCGGGATTCAAGAGACCCAGTACTTC
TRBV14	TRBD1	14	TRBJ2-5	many	CASSRQGRPETQYF	TGTGCCAGCAGCAGACAGGGGCGGCCAGAGACCCAGTACTTC
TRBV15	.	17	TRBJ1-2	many	CATSRERRGGSNYGYTF	TGTGCCACCAGCAGAGAACGACGGGGCGGGAGTAACTATGGCTACACCTTC
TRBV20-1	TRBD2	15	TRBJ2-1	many	CSATTSGRTYNEQFF	TGCAGTGCTACGACTAGCGGGAGGACCTACAATGAGCAGTTCTTC
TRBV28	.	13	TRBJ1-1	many	CASTRPGPNEAFF	TGTGCCAGCACCCGGCCGGGACCAAATGAAGCTTTCTTT
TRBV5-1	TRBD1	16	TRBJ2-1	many	CASSPFSGTGAIEQFF	TGCGCCAGCAGCCCATTTTCAGGGACAGGGGCGATTGAACAGTTCTTC
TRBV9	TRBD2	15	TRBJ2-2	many	CASSKGLAGSGELFF	TGTGCCAGCAGCAAAGGACTAGCGGGATCCGGGGAGCTGTTTTTT
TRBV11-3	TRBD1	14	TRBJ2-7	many	CASSLDRGSYEQYF	TGTGCCAGCAGCTTGGACAGGGGTTCCTACGAGCAGTACTTC
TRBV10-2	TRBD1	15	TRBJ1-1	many	CASSEPGGTGTEAFF	TGCGCCAGCAGTGAACCAGGGGGCACGGGCACTGAAGCTTTCTTT
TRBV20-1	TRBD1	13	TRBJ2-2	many	CSAQTGDVGELFF	TGCAGTGCCCAGACAGGGGATGTCGGGGAGCTGTTTTTT
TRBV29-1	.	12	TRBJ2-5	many	CSARTHQETQYF	TGCAGCGCCAGGACTCACCAAGAGACCCAGTACTTC
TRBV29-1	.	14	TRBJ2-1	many	CSVDSSGRYNEQFF	TGCAGCGTTGATTCCAGCGGGCGGTACAATGAGCAGTTCTTC
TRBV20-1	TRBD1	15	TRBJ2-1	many	CSAPPGTESYNEQFF	TGCAGTGCCCCCCCGGGGACAGAGTCCTACAATGAGCAGTTCTTC
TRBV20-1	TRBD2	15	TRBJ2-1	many	CSASSGGSVSNEQFF	TGCAGTGCAAGTAGTGGCGGGAGTGTGTCCAATGAGCAGTTCTTC
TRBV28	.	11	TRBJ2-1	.	CASSLGREQFF	TGTGCCAGCAGTTTAGGGAGAGAGCAGTTCTTC